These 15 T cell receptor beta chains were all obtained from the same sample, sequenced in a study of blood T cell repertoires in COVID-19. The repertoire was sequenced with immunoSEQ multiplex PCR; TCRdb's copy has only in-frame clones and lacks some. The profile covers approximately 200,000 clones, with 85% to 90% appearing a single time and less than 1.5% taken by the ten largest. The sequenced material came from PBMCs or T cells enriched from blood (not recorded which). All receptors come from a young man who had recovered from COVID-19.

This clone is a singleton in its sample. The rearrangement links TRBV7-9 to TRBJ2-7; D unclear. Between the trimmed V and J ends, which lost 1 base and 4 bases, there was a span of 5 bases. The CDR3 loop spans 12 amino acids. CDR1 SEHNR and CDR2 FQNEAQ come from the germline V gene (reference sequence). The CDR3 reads CASSLGEYEQYF. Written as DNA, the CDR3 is TGTGCCAGCAGCTTAGGAGAGTACGAGCAGTACTTC.

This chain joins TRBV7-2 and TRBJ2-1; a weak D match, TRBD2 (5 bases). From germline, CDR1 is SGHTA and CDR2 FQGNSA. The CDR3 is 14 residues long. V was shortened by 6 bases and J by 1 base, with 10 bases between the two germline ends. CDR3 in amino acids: CASRAGGSYNEQFF. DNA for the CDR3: TGTGCCAGCAGGGCGGGCGGGTCCTACAATGAGCAGTTCTTC.

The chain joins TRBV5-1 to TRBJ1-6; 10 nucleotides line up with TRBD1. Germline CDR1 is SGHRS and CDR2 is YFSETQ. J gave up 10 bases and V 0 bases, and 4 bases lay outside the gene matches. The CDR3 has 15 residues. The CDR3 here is CASSLEGQGRSPLHF. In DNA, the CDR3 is TGCGCCAGCAGCTTGGAGGGACAGGGGCGATCACCCCTCCACTTT.

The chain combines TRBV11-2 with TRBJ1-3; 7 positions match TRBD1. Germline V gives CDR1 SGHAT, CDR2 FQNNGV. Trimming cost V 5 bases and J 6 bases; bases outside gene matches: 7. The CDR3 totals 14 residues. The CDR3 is CASSQQGIANTIYF. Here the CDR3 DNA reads TGTGCCAGCAGCCAACAGGGGATTGCAAACACCATATATTTT.

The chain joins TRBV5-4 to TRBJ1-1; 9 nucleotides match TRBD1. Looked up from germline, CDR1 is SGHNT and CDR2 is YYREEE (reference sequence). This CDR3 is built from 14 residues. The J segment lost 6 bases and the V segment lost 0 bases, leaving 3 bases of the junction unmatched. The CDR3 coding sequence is TGTGCCAGCAGCTTGGAGGGACAGGGACCTGAAGCTTTCTTT. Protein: CASSLEGQGPEAFF.

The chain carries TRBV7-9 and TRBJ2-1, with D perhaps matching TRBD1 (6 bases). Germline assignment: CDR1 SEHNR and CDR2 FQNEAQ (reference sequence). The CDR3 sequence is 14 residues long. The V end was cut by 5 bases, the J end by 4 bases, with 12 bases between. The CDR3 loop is CASSPDRTYNEQFF. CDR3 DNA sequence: TGTGCCAGCAGCCCGGACAGAACTTACAATGAGCAGTTCTTC.

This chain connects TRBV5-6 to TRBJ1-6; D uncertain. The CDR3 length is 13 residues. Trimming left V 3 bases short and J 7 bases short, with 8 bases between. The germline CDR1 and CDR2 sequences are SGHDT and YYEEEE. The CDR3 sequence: CASSSRENSPLHF. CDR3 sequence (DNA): TGTGCCAGCAGCTCGAGGGAAAATTCACCCCTCCACTTT.

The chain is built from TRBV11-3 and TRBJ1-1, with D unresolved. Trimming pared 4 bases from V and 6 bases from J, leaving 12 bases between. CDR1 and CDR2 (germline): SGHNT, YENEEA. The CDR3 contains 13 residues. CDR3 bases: TGTGCCAGCAGCTGGGGAGGTGGTTCTGAAGCTTTCTTT. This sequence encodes CASSWGGGSEAFF.

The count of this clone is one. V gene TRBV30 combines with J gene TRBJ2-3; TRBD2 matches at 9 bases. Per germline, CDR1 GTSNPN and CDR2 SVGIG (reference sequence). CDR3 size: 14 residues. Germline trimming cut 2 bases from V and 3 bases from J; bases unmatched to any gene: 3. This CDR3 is CAWSRLAATDTQYF. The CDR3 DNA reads TGTGCCTGGAGTAGACTAGCGGCGACAGATACGCAGTATTTT.

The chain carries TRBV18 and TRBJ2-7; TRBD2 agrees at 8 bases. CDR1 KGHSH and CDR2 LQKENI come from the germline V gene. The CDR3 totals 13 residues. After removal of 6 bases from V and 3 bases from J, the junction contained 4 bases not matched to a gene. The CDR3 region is CASSRGGDYEQYF. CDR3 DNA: TGTGCCAGCTCCCGGGGGGGGGACTACGAGCAGTACTTC.

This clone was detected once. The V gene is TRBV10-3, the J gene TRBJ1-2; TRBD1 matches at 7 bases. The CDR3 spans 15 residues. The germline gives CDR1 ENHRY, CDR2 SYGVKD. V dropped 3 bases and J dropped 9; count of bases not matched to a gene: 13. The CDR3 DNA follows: TGTGCCATCAGTGAACCGGACAGGCGGGTGGTGCGCTACACCTTC. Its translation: CAISEPDRRVVRYTF.

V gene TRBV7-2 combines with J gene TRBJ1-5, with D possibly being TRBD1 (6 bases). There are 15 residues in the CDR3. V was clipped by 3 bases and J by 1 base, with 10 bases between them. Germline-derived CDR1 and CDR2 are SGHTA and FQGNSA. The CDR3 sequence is CASSFSGVSNQPQHF. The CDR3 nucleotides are TGTGCCAGCAGCTTCTCAGGGGTGAGCAATCAGCCCCAGCATTTT.

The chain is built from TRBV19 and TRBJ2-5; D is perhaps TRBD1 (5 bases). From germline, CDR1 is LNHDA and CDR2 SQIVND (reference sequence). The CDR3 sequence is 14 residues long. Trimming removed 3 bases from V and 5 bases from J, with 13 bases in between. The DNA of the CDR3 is TGTGCCAGTAGTATTGTTCAGGGTTGGGAGACCCAGTACTTC. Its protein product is CASSIVQGWETQYF.

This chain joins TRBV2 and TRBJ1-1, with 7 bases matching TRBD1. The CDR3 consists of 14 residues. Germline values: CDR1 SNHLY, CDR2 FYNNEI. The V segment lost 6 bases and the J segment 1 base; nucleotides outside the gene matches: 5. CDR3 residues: CASRRQGPNTEAFF. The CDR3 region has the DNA TGTGCCAGCAGAAGACAGGGACCGAACACTGAAGCTTTCTTT.

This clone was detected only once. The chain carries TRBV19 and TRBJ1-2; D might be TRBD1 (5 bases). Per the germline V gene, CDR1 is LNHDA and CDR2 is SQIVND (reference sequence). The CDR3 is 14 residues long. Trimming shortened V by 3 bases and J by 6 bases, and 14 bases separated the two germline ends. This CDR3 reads CASSIFGQGNGYTF. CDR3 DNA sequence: TGTGCCAGTAGTATCTTTGGGCAGGGAAATGGCTACACCTTC.